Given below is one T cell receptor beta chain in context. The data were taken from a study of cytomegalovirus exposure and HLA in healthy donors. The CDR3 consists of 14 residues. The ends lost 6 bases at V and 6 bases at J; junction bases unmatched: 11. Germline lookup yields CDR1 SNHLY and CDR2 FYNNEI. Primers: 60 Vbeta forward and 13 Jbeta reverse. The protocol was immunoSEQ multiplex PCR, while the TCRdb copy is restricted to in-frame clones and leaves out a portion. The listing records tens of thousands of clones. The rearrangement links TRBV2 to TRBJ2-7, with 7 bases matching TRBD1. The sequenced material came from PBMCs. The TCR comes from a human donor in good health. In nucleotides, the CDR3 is TGTGCCAGCAGGGCTCAGGGGGTTTTTGGCGAGCAGTACTTC. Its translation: CASRAQGVFGEQYF.